This TCR beta chain came from a study of Ad26.COV2.S vaccination and SARS-CoV-2 variants. General study findings and limits: Estimates derived from TCR breadth and depth analyses may have underestimated total T cell responses.

Clones were sequenced by immunoSEQ multiplex PCR, and TCRdb holds only the in-frame ones, with some missing. Found here are a few hundred thousand clones, 85% to 90% of them singletons; the top ten hold less than 4.5%. Treatment denoted: roughly 20 received Ad26.COV2.S at low or high dose, single or two shots; several received placebo; per-sample allocation not given. Material that was analyzed had been drawn on day 63 after the first vaccine or placebo injection. What was given as vaccine was an Ad26 vector encoding Wuhan-strain SARS-CoV-2 spike. The CDR3 consists of 14 residues. CDR1 is DFQATT and CDR2 is SNEGSKA in the germline V gene (reference sequence). Trimming took off 3 bases at V and 0 bases at J, with 6 bases between the two ends. About this clone: Its antigen is not identified.

The sequence was collected from a person between 18 and 59 years old who received the Ad26.COV2.S COVID-19 vaccine or a placebo. The chain has TRBV20-1 and TRBJ2-6; D uncertain. Sequenced here: peripheral blood, sampled in a trial of Ad26.COV2.S vaccine versus placebo. This CDR3 reads CSASLLSGANVLTF. The DNA of the CDR3 is TGCAGTGCTAGTCTCCTCTCTGGGGCCAACGTCCTGACTTTC.